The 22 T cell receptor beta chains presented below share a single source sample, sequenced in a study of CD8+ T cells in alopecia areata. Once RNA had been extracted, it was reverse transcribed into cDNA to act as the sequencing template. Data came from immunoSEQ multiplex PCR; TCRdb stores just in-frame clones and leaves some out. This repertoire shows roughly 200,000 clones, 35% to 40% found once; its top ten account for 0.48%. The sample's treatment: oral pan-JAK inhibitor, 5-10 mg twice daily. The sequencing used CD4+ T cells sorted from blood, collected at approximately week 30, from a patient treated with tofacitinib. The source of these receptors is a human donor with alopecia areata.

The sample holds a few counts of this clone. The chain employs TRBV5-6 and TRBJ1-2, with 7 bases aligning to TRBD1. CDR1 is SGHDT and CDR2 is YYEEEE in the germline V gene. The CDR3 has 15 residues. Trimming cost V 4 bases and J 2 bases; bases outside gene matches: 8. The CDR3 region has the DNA TGTGCCAGCAGCCCGAGGACAGGAGGGAACTATGGCTACACCTTC. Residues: CASSPRTGGNYGYTF.

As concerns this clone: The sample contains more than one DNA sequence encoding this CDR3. CDR3 nucleotide sequence: TGTGCCTGGAGTGTCGGGACAGGGTGGAATCAGCCCCAGCATTTT. Its translation is CAWSVGTGWNQPQHF. This sequence joins TRBV30 and TRBJ1-5, with 9 bases lining up with TRBD1. This CDR3 has 15 amino acids. Germline V gives CDR1 GTSNPN, CDR2 SVGIG (reference sequence). V shed 0 bases and J 4 bases; nucleotides not matched to a gene: 4.

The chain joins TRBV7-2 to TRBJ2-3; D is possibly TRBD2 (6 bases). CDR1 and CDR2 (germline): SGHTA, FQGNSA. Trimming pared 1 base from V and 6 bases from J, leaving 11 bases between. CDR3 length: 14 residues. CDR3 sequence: CASSLVWGRDTQYF. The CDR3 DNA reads TGTGCCAGCAGCTTAGTCTGGGGGAGGGATACGCAGTATTTT.

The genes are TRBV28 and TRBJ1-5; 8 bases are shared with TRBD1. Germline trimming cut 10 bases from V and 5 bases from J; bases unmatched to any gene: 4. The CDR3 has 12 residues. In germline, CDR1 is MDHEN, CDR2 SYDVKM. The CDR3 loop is CAIGQGDQPQHF. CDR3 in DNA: TGTGCCATTGGACAGGGCGATCAGCCCCAGCATTTT.

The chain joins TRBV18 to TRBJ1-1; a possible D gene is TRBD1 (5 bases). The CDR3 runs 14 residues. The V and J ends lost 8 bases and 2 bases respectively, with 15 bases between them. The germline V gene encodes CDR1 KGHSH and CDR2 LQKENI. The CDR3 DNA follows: TGTGCCAGCCAGGCCCTACAGGAAAACACTGAAGCTTTCTTT. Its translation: CASQALQENTEAFF.

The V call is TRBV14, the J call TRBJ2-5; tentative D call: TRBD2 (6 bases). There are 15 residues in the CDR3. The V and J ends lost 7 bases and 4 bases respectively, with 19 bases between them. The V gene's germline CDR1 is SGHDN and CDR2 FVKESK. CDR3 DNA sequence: TGTGCCAGCACTCAATCCGGTGCAGCGGGAGAGACCCAGTACTTC. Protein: CASTQSGAAGETQYF.

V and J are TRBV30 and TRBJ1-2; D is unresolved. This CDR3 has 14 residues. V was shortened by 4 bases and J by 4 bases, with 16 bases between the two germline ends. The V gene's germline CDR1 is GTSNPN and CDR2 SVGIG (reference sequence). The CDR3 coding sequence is TGTGCCTGGACGCCACAACCGAGTTTCTATGGCTACACCTTC. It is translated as CAWTPQPSFYGYTF.

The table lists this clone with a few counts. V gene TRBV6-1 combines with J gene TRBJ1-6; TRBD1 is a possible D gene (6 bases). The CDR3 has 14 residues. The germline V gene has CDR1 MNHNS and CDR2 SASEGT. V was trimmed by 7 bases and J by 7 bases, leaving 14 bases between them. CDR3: CASIQGTRNSPLHF. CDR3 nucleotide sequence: TGTGCCAGCATTCAGGGGACGCGGAATTCACCCCTCCACTTT.

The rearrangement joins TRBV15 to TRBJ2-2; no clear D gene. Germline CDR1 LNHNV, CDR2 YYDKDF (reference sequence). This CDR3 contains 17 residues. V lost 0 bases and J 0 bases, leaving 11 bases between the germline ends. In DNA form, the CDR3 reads TGTGCCACCAGCAGAGAAAGGGCAGAAACGAACACCGGGGAGCTGTTTTTT. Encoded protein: CATSRERAETNTGELFF.

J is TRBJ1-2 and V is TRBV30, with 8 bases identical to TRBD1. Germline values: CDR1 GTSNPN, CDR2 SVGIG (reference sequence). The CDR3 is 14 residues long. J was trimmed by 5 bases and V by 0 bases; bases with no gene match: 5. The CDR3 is CAWSVQGGRYGYTF. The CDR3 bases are TGTGCCTGGAGTGTACAGGGGGGAAGATATGGCTACACCTTC.

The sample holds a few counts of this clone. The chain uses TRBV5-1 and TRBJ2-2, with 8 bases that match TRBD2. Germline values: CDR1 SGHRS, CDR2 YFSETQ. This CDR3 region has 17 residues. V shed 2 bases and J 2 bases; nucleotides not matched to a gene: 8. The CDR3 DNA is TGCGCCAGCAGCTTAAACCGGACTAGCCTAAACACCGGGGAGCTGTTTTTT. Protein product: CASSLNRTSLNTGELFF.

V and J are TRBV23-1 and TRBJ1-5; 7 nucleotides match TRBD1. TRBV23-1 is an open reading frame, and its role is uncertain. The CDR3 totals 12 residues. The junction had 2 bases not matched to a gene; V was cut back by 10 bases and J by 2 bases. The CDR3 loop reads CANRGRNQPQHF. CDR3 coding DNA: TGCGCCAACAGGGGACGCAATCAGCCCCAGCATTTT.

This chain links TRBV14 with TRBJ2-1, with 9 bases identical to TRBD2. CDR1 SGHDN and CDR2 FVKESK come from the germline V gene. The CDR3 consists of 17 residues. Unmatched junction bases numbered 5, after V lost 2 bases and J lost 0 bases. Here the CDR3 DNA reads TGTGCCAGCAGCCAATCTAGCGGGACCTTCTCCTACAATGAGCAGTTCTTC. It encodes CASSQSSGTFSYNEQFF. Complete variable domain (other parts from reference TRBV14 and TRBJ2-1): EAGVTQFPSHSVIEKGQTVTLRCDPISGHDNLYWYRRVMGKEIKFLLHFVKESKQDESGMPNNRFLAERTGGTYSTLKVQPAELEDSGVYFCASSQSSGTFSYNEQFFGPGTRLTVL.

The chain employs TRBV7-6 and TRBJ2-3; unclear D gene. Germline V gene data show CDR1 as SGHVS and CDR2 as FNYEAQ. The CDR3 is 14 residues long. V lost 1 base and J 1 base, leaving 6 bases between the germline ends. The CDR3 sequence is CASSLEWGTDTQYF. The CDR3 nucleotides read TGTGCCAGCAGCTTAGAGTGGGGCACAGATACGCAGTATTTT.

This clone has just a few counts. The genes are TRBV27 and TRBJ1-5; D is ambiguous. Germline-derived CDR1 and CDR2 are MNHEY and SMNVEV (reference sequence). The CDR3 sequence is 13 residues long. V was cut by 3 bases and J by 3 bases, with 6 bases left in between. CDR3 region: CASSLKVNQPQHF. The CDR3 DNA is TGTGCCAGCAGTTTGAAAGTCAATCAGCCCCAGCATTTT.

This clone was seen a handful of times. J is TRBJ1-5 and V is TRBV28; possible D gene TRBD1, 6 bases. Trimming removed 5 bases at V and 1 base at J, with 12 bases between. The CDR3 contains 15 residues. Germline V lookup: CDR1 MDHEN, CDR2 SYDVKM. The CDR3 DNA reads TGTGCCAGCAGTGAGGGGGGGGCGAGCAATCAGCCCCAGCATTTT. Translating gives CASSEGGASNQPQHF.

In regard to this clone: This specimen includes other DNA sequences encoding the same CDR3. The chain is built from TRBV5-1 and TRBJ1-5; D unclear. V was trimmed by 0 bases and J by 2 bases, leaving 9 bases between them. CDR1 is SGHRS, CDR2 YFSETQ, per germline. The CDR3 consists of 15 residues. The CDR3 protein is CASSLVAGGNQPQHF. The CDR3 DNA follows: TGCGCCAGCAGCTTGGTAGCTGGGGGCAATCAGCCCCAGCATTTT.

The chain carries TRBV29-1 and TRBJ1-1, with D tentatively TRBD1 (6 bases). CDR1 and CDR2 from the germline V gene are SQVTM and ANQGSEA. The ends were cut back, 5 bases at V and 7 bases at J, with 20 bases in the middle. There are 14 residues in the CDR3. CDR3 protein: CSVRFQGRYDEAFF. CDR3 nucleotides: TGCAGCGTTCGATTTCAGGGGCGGTATGATGAAGCTTTCTTT. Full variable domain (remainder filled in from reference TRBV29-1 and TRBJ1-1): SAVISQKPSRDICQRGTSLTIQCQVDSQVTMMFWYRQQPGQSLTLIATANQGSEATYESGFVIDKFPISRPNLTFSTLTVSNMSPEDSSIYLCSVRFQGRYDEAFFGQGTRLTVV.

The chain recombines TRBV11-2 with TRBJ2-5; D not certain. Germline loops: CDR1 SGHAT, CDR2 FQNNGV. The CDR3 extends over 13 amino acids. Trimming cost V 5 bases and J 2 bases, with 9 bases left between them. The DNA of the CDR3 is TGTGCCAGCAGCACTGGGGAACAAGAGACCCAGTACTTC. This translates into CASSTGEQETQYF.

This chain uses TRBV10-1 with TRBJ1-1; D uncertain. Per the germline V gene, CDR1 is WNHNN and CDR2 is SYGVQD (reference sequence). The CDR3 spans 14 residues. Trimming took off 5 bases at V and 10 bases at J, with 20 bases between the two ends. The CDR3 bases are TGCGCCAGCAGTCAACCCGGACCCCAAAGTGTAGCTTTCTTT. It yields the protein CASSQPGPQSVAFF.

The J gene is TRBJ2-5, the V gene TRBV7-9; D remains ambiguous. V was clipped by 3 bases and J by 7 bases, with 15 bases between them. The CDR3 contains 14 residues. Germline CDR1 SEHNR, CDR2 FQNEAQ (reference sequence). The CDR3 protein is CASSLSAGLGTQYF. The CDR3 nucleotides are TGTGCCAGCAGCTTGAGTGCAGGCCTAGGGACCCAGTACTTC.

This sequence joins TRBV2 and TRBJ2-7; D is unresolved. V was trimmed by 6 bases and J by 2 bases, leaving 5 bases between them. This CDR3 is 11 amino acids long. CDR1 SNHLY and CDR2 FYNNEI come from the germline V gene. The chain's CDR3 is CASSETYEQYF. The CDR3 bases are TGTGCCAGCAGCGAGACCTACGAGCAGTACTTC.